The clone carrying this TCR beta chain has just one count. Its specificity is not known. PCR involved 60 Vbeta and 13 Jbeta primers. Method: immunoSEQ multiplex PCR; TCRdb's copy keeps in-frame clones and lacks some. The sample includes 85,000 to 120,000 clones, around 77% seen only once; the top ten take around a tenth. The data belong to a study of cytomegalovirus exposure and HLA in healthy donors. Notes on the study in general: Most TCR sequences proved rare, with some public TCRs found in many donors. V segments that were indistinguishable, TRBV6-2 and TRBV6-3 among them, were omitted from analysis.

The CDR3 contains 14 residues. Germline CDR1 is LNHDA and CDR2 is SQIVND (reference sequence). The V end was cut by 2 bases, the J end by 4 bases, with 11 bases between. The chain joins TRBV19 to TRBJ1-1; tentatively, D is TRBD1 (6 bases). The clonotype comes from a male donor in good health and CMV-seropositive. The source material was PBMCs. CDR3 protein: CASSIPGVVTEAFF. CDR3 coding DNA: TGTGCCAGTAGTATACCAGGGGTGGTCACTGAAGCTTTCTTT. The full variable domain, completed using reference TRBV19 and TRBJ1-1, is DGGITQSPKYLFRKEGQNVTLSCEQNLNHDAMYWYRQDPGQGLRLIYYSQIVNDFQKGDIAEGYSVSREKKESFPLTVTSAQKNPTAFYLCASSIPGVVTEAFFGQGTRLTVV.